The 22 T cell receptor beta chains below all came from one sample that was sequenced in a study of TET2 disruption in CD19-targeted CAR T cells. The treatment is: autologous CTL019 cells: CD19 CAR with 4-1BB and CD3 zeta domains. Data came from immunoSEQ multiplex PCR; TCRdb stores just in-frame clones and leaves some out. The sample table includes more than 25,000 clones. Their specific antigens are unknown. The source was CD8- CAR+ T cells sorted from cultured blood T cells, collected for CD19 CAR T cell therapy. The sample's subset: CD8-negative CAR-positive T cells from the infusion product. These receptors came from a man between 65 and 85 years old with chronic lymphocytic leukemia.

About this clone: The read ends 3 residues shy of where the CDR3 ends; the end is completed using the germline J gene. The V and J genes are TRBV18 and TRBJ2-5, with D maybe TRBD1 (6 bases). This CDR3 has 15 residues. V shed 3 bases and J shed 2 bases, with 13 bases lying between them. Germline V gene sequence: CDR1 KGHSH, CDR2 LQKENI. The covered CDR3 bases are TGTGCCAGCTCACCCAACCAGGGGTCGCAAGAGACC. Residues: CASSPNQGSQET. The CDR3, in full, reads CASSPNQGSQETQYF.

With regard to this clone: The read gets to within 3 residues of the CDR3 end, and the germline J gene fills in the rest. The chain links TRBV4-2 to TRBJ2-3; D is unclear. V was trimmed by 3 bases and J by 0 bases, leaving 25 bases between them. Germline loops: CDR1 LGHNA, CDR2 YNFKEQ. This CDR3 is built from 20 residues. CDR3 residues: CASSHPTGLSSHTSTDTQYF. Incomplete CDR3 DNA: TGTGCCAGCAGCCATCCGACTGGCTTATCAAGCCATACTAGCACAGATACG.

Regarding this clone: The read ends 3 residues before the CDR3 terminus; that terminus is restored from the germline J gene. V usage is TRBV10-3 and J usage is TRBJ2-4; 12 nucleotides line up with TRBD1. CDR3 length: 15 amino acids. Germline CDR1 and CDR2: ENHRY and SYGVKD. CDR3 loop: CAIRGQGAKDQPQYF. Incomplete CDR3 DNA: TGTGCCATCAGGGGACAGGGGGCGAAAGATCAGCCT.

The CDR3 bases that were read are TGTGCCAGCAGCTCTAGTTTTTCCGAG. It codes for CASSSSFSE. The full CDR3 protein reads CASSSSFSEQYF. The chain joins TRBV11-2 to TRBJ2-7; D is unresolved. The sequence runs out 3 residues before the end of the CDR3; the remainder is reconstructed from the germline J gene. CDR1 SGHAT and CDR2 FQNNGV come from the germline V gene. The length of the CDR3 is 12 residues. V was trimmed by 4 bases and J by 6 bases, leaving 10 bases between them.

As to this clone: The read ends 3 residues before the CDR3 terminus; that terminus is restored from the germline J gene. V is TRBV18 and J is TRBJ1-2; D possibly corresponds to TRBD1 (5 bases). CDR3 length: 15 residues. Germline V gene lookup returns CDR1 KGHSH and CDR2 LQKENI. CDR3 amino acids: CASSGGRESYNDYTF. CDR3 bases read: TGTGCCAGCTCGGGTGGCAGGGAGTCCTACAATGAC.

On this clone itself: The CDR3 extends 3 residues past the end of the read, so its final part is completed from the germline J gene. The genes are TRBV20-1 and TRBJ2-7; 7 bases map to TRBD2. The germline CDR1 and CDR2 sequences are DFQATT and SNEGSKA (reference sequence). After removal of 4 bases from V and 2 bases from J, the junction contained 11 bases not matched to a gene. This CDR3 is 15 amino acids long. CDR3 residues: CSATRHGGTPYEQYF. The CDR3 DNA, read in part, is TGCAGTGCTACTCGCCACGGGGGGACCCCCTACGAG.

Of note for this clone: The CDR3 extends 3 residues past the end of the read, so its final part is completed from the germline J gene. The rearrangement joins TRBV5-1 to TRBJ1-3; D unresolved. Germline V gene data show CDR1 as SGHRS and CDR2 as YFSETQ. CDR3 length: 16 amino acids. V was pared by 0 bases and J by 0 bases, with 10 bases between. The CDR3 reads CASSLGGQISGNTIYF. CDR3 DNA, as far as it was read: TGCGCCAGCAGCTTGGGAGGTCAGATCTCTGGAAACACC.

A note on this clone: The read terminates 3 residues before the CDR3 end, so the remaining end is supplied by the germline J gene. The chain couples TRBV19 to TRBJ1-2; D ambiguous. The germline V gene has CDR1 LNHDA and CDR2 SQIVND (reference sequence). The CDR3 covers 16 residues. CDR3 protein: CASSIDQVTPTRDYTF. The CDR3 DNA, read in part, is TGTGCCAGTAGTATAGATCAGGTCACACCTACACGTGAC.

A remark on this clone: The read ends 3 residues before the CDR3 terminus; that terminus is restored from the germline J gene. This chain links TRBV18 with TRBJ1-2, with 7 bases fitting TRBD1. This CDR3 comprises 15 residues. Per germline, CDR1 KGHSH and CDR2 LQKENI. The CDR3 bases that were read are TGTGCCAGCTCACTAACCCGGGACAGCCTCAACGAC. Protein: CASSLTRDSLND. The full CDR3 protein is CASSLTRDSLNDYTF.

Regarding this clone: The read finishes 3 residues shy of the CDR3 end, and the germline J gene is used to complete it. The chain couples TRBV20-1 to TRBJ2-6; 10 nucleotides line up with TRBD2. The V and J ends lost 2 bases and 0 bases, in that order; junction bases with no gene match: 7. The CDR3 is 18 residues long. Looked up from germline, CDR1 is DFQATT and CDR2 is SNEGSKA (reference sequence). CDR3 sequence reads: CSARLAGASSSGANVLTF. CDR3 DNA (partial): TGCAGTGCTAGACTAGCGGGGGCCAGTAGCTCTGGGGCCAACGTC.

The CDR3 loop reads CAISETGSGYEQYF. CDR3 DNA (partial): TGTGCCATCAGTGAGACAGGGAGTGGGTACGAG. This rearrangement joins TRBV10-3 to TRBJ2-7; a possible D gene is TRBD1 (6 bases). The CDR3 extends 3 residues past the end of the read, so its final part is completed from the germline J gene. CDR1 and CDR2 from the germline V gene are ENHRY and SYGVKD. V was pared by 2 bases and J by 4 bases, with 12 bases between. CDR3 length: 14 residues.

To note about this clone: Read coverage stops 3 residues before the CDR3 terminus; the germline J gene supplies the remainder. The chain carries TRBV6-1 and TRBJ2-4; D possibly corresponds to TRBD1 (6 bases). The CDR3 extends over 12 amino acids. Germline V CDR1 and CDR2: MNHNS, SASEGT. CDR3 DNA, as far as it was read: TGTGCCAGCAGTGAAGGAGGGGGTGGT. Protein product: CASSEGGGG. The entire CDR3 protein reads CASSEGGGGQYF.

Turning to this clone: The CDR3 end is not reached by the read, which stops 3 residues before it; the germline J gene fills it in. The J gene is TRBJ1-2, the V gene TRBV28; possibly TRBD1 for D (6 bases). This CDR3 spans 15 amino acids. Per germline, CDR1 MDHEN and CDR2 SYDVKM. CDR3 residues: CASSFPRTGNEGYTF. CDR3 DNA (partial): TGTGCCAGCAGTTTTCCCCGAACAGGGAATGAGGGC.

As concerns this clone: The read finishes 3 residues shy of the CDR3 end, and the germline J gene is used to complete it. The rearrangement joins TRBV4-1 to TRBJ2-2; the match to TRBD1 covers 11 bases. The CDR3 runs to 18 residues. CDR1 and CDR2 (germline): MGHRA, YSYEKL. The CDR3 bases that were read are TGCGCCAGCAGCCGCGGAGGACAGGGGGCGTATCGACCCGAAAAG. Residues: CASSRGGQGAYRPEK. The complete CDR3 sequence is CASSRGGQGAYRPEKLFF.

Comment on this clone: Sequencing ends 3 residues short of the CDR3 end; the germline J gene provides the rest. This sequence joins TRBV5-4 and TRBJ1-4; D is undetermined. The CDR3 contains 13 residues. Trimming shortened V by 0 bases and J by 6 bases, and 6 bases separated the two germline ends. The germline CDR1 and CDR2 sequences are SGHNT and YYREEE (reference sequence). The CDR3 is CASSLAGDEKLFF. Incomplete CDR3 DNA: TGTGCCAGCAGCTTGGCGGGTGATGAAAAA. The full variable domain, in which reference TRBV5-4 and TRBJ1-4 provide the parts outside the CDR3, is ETGVTQSPTHLIKTRGQQVTLRCSSQSGHNTVSWYQQALGQGPQFIFQYYREEENGRGNFPPRFSGLQFPNYSSELNVNALELDDSALYLCASSLAGDEKLFFGSGTQLSVL.

Worth noting for this clone: The DNA ends 3 residues before the CDR3 does, and the rest of the CDR3 is filled in from the germline J gene. The gene calls are TRBV7-3 and TRBJ2-4; 12 bases are shared with TRBD1. CDR3 length: 16 amino acids. CDR1 and CDR2 (germline): SGHTA, FQGTGA. The covered CDR3 bases are TGTGCCAGCAGCTCTACCGGGACAGGGGGCGCCTATGGT. It codes for CASSSTGTGGAYG. The entire CDR3 reads CASSSTGTGGAYGQYF. Complete variable domain (other parts from reference TRBV7-3 and TRBJ2-4): GAGVSQTPSNKVTEKGKYVELRCDPISGHTALYWYRQSLGQGPEFLIYFQGTGAADDSGLPNDRFFAVRPEGSVSTLKIQRTERGDSAVYLCASSSTGTGGAYGQYFGAGTRLSVL.

A remark on this clone: The read falls 3 residues short of the CDR3 end, and the missing part is taken from the germline J gene. This chain uses TRBV20-1 with TRBJ1-3; 7 bases fit TRBD1. This CDR3 is 15 amino acids long. V trimming: 6 bases; J trimming: 4 bases; junction bases outside the gene matches: 12. Looked up from germline, CDR1 is DFQATT and CDR2 is SNEGSKA (reference sequence). CDR3 DNA, as far as it was read: TGCAGTGCGGAGCCTTTAGACAGGGTGGGAAACACC. This codes for CSAEPLDRVGNT. The entire CDR3 reads CSAEPLDRVGNTIYF.

As for this clone: Read coverage stops 3 residues before the CDR3 terminus; the germline J gene supplies the remainder. V usage is TRBV7-2 and J usage is TRBJ2-4, with 8 positions matching TRBD2. Germline V lookup: CDR1 SGHTA, CDR2 FQGNSA. The CDR3 consists of 14 residues. Incomplete CDR3 DNA: TGTGCCAGCAGCCCCACCGGGGGGGTGGAGACT. It codes for CASSPTGGVET. The full CDR3 protein reads CASSPTGGVETQYF. Looking up the rest from reference TRBV7-2 and TRBJ2-4 gives the full variable domain: GAGVSQSPSNKVTEKGKDVELRCDPISGHTALYWYRQSLGQGLEFLIYFQGNSAPDKSGLPSDRFSAERTGGSVSTLTIQRTQQEDSAVYLCASSPTGGVETQYFGAGTRLSVL.

The DNA read from the CDR3 is TGTGCCAGCACCCCTACCCTAGCGGGGGGCACAGATACG. The encoded protein is CASTPTLAGGTDT. The entire CDR3 protein is CASTPTLAGGTDTQYF. This chain connects TRBV28 to TRBJ2-3; 10 nucleotides agree with TRBD2. From the germline J gene comes the end of the CDR3, since the read stops 3 residues before it. The V and J ends lost 7 bases and 1 base, in that order; junction bases with no gene match: 8. The CDR3 runs to 16 residues. Germline values: CDR1 MDHEN, CDR2 SYDVKM.

To note about this clone: Its ends do not fully match the called genes, so a read error is possible. The CDR3 extends 3 residues past the end of the read, so its final part is completed from the germline J gene. V is TRBV4-2 and J is TRBJ2-2; the D gene is possibly TRBD1 (6 bases). This CDR3 is 15 amino acids long. Germline CDR1 and CDR2: LGHNA and YNFKEQ. The CDR3 bases that were read are TGCGCCAGCAGCCAAGACCACAGGGACACCGGGGAG. Protein: CASSQDHRDTGE. The whole CDR3 sequence reads CASSQDHRDTGELFF.

On this clone: The missing CDR3 end, 3 residues past where the read stops, is filled in from the germline J gene. The V and J genes are TRBV20-1 and TRBJ1-2; tentative D call: TRBD1 (6 bases). The CDR3 has 16 amino acids. Looked up from germline, CDR1 is DFQATT and CDR2 is SNEGSKA (reference sequence). Trimming left V 2 bases short and J 4 bases short, with 20 bases between. The CDR3 bases that were read are TGCAGTGCTAGACTCCCTCCTACAGGGCCTGGCTATGGC. Its translation is CSARLPPTGPGYG. The whole CDR3 sequence reads CSARLPPTGPGYGYTF.

A remark on this clone: Read sequence stops 3 residues before the CDR3 end, and the germline J gene provides the missing end. The chain uses TRBV18 and TRBJ2-4, with a tentative D call TRBD2 (6 bases). CDR3 length: 14 residues. Germline CDR1 reads KGHSH; CDR2 reads LQKENI. The CDR3 bases that were read are TGTGCCAGCTCATCCACGAACGTGGACTATGGT. Amino acid sequence: CASSSTNVDYG. The complete CDR3 reads CASSSTNVDYGQYF.